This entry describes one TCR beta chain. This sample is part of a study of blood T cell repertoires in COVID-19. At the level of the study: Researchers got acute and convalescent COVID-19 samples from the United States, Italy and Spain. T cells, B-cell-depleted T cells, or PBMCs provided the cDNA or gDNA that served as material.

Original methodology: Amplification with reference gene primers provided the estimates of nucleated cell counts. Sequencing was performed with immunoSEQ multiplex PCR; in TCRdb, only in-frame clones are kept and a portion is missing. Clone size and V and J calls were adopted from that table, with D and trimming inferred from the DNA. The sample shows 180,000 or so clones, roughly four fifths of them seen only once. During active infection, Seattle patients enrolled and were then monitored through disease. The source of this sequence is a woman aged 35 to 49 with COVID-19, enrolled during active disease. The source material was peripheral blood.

The CDR3, as DNA: TGTGCCAGCAGCCCAATATACCTACTTGAACCAAAAGAGACCCAGTACTTC. Protein sequence: CASSPIYLLEPKETQYF. The chain is built from TRBV3-1 (or the pseudogene TRBV3-2) and TRBJ2-5; D not resolved. The germline gives CDR1 LGHDT, CDR2 YNNKEL (reference sequence). The CDR3 contains 17 residues. Trimming took 4 bases from V and 3 from J, leaving 21 bases between them.